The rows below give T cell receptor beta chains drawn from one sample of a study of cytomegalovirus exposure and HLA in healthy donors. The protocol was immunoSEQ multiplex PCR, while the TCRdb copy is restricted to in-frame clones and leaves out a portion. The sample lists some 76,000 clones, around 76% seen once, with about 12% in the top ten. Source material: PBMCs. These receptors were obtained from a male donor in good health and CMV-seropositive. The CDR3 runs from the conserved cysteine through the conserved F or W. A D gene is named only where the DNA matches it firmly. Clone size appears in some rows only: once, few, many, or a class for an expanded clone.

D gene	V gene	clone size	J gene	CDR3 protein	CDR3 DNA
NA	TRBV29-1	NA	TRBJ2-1	CSVPARGHEQFF	TGCAGCGTCCCCGCCAGGGGCCATGAGCAGTTCTTC
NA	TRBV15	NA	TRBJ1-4	CATSSSPGFEGEKLFF	TGTGCCACCAGCAGCTCACCAGGATTTGAGGGTGAAAAACTGTTTTTT
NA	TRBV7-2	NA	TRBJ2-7	CASSPRGATGPYEQYF	TGTGCCAGCAGCCCCCGGGGGGCCACAGGGCCCTACGAGCAGTACTTC
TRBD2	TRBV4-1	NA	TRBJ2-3	CASSPTSGTRASTDTQYF	TGCGCCAGCAGCCCTACTAGCGGGACCAGGGCGAGCACAGATACGCAGTATTTT
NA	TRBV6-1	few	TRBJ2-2	CASSDEVANTGELFF	TGTGCCAGCAGTGATGAGGTCGCGAACACCGGGGAGCTGTTTTTT
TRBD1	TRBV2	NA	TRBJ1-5	CASSDRTGGNQPQHF	TGTGCCAGCAGTGACAGGACAGGGGGCAATCAGCCCCAGCATTTT
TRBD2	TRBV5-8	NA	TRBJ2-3	CASSPRLATSTDTQYF	TGTGCCAGCAGCCCCCGACTAGCGACTAGCACAGATACGCAGTATTTT
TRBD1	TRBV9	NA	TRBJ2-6	CASSVLTGGTAGANVLTF	TGTGCCAGCAGCGTCCTTACAGGGGGCACAGCTGGGGCCAACGTCCTGACTTTC
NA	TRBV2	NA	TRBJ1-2	CASSEVTGGGYTF	TGTGCCAGCAGTGAAGTAACCGGCGGTGGCTACACCTTC
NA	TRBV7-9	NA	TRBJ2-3	CASSLALDWTPDTQYF	TGTGCCAGCAGCTTAGCCCTGGACTGGACCCCAGATACGCAGTATTTT
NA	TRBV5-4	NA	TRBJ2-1	CASSLAGGHNEQFF	TGTGCCAGCAGCTTGGCCGGGGGGCACAATGAGCAGTTCTTC
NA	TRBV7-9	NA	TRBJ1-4	CASSDPLGVGEKLFF	TGTGCCAGCAGCGATCCTCTAGGGGTTGGTGAAAAACTGTTTTTT
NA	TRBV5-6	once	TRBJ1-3	CASSSDRRRGNTIYF	TGTGCCAGCAGCTCCGACAGGCGACGGGGAAACACCATATATTTT
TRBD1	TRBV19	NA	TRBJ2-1	CASRAGTGTYNEQFF	TGTGCCAGTAGGGCCGGGACAGGGACCTACAATGAGCAGTTCTTC
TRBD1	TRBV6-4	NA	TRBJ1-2	CASSGDTGVGYTF	TGTGCCAGCAGTGGGGATACAGGGGTTGGCTACACCTTC
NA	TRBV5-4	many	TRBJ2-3	CAPGETGTDTQYF	TGTGCCCCCGGGGAAACGGGAACAGATACGCAGTATTTT
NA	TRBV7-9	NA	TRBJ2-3	CASSLEEGWQARDTQYF	TGTGCCAGCAGCTTAGAGGAGGGGTGGCAGGCACGAGATACGCAGTATTTT
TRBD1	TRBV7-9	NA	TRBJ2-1	CSSSKTGTGFYNEQFF	TGTTCCAGCAGCAAAACTGGGACAGGGTTCTACAATGAGCAGTTCTTC
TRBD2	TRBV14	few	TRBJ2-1	CASSQAASGRGEQFF	TGTGCCAGCAGCCAAGCGGCTAGCGGGAGGGGTGAGCAGTTCTTC
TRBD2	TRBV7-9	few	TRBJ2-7	CASSPTGLAGSYEQYF	TGTGCCAGCAGCCCGACGGGACTAGCGGGCTCCTACGAGCAGTACTTC
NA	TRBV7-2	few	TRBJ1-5	CASSLNSPNQPQHF	TGTGCCAGCAGCTTAAATTCTCCCAATCAGCCCCAGCATTTT
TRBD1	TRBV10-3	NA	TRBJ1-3	CAISDPGRGLGNTIYF	TGTGCCATCAGTGACCCAGGCAGGGGGCTTGGAAACACCATATATTTT
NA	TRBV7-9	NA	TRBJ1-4	CSSSLASGGQAEKLFF	TGTTCCAGCAGCTTAGCGTCCGGGGGGCAAGCTGAAAAACTGTTTTTT
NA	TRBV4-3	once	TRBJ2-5	CASSQGPGGETQYF	TGCGCCAGCAGCCAAGGGCCTGGAGGGGAGACCCAGTACTTC
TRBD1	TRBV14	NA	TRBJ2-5	CASSPGTVKETQYF	TGTGCCAGCAGCCCAGGGACAGTTAAAGAGACCCAGTACTTC
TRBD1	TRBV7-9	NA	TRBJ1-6	CASSPTGGNSPLHF	TGTGCCAGCAGCCCCACAGGGGGTAATTCACCCCTCCACTTT
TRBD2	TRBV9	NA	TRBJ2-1	CAGSVVAGRAYNEQFF	TGTGCCGGCAGCGTAGTAGCGGGGAGGGCCTACAATGAGCAGTTCTTC
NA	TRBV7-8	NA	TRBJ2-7	CASSSGTLYEQYF	TGTGCCAGCAGCTCCGGGACTTTATACGAGCAGTACTTC
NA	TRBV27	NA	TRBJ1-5	CASSYRGNQPQHF	TGTGCCAGCAGTTACAGGGGCAATCAGCCCCAGCATTTT
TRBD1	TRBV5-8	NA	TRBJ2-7	CASSQNTGQGAYEQYF	TGTGCCAGCAGCCAAAATACTGGACAGGGGGCCTACGAGCAGTACTTC
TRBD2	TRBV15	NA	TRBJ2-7	CATSRGPGGTAYEQYF	TGTGCCACCAGCAGAGGGCCCGGGGGGACGGCCTACGAGCAGTACTTC
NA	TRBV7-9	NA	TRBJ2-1	CSSSLEGFRSEGQFF	TGTTCCAGCAGCTTAGAAGGCTTCCGCTCAGAGGGGCAGTTCTTC
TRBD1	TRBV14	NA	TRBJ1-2	CASSQKQGANYGYTF	TGTGCCAGCAGCCAGAAACAGGGGGCGAACTATGGCTACACCTTC
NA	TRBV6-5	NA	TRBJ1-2	CASTSGSNYGCTF	TGTGCCAGCACCTCGGGGAGTAACTATGGCTGCACCTTC
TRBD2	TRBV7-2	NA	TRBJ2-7	CASSYSRAGDSYEQYF	TGTGCCAGCAGCTACTCACGGGCGGGGGACTCCTACGAGCAGTACTTC
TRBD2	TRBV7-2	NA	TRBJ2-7	CASSLVRGDREQYF	TGTGCCAGCAGCTTAGTCCGGGGGGACCGCGAGCAGTACTTC
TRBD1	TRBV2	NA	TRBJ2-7	CASSEGQTYEQYF	TGTGCCAGCAGTGAGGGACAGACCTACGAGCAGTACTTC
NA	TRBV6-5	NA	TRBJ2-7	CASHRAGSYEQYF	TGTGCCAGCCACAGGGCGGGCTCCTACGAGCAGTACTTC
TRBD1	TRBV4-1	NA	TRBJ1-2	CASSLSSGQGAYGYTF	TGCGCCAGCAGCCTTAGCTCGGGACAGGGGGCCTATGGCTACACCTTC
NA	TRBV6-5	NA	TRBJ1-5	CASRGDSSNQPQHF	TGTGCCAGCAGAGGAGACAGTTCCAATCAGCCCCAGCATTTT
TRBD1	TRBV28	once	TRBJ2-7	CASSSPLGTGDGHEQYF	TGTGCCAGCAGTTCTCCCCTAGGGACAGGGGATGGCCACGAGCAGTACTTC
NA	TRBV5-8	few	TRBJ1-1	CASSLSGGMNTEAFF	TGTGCCAGCAGCTTGAGCGGTGGCATGAACACTGAAGCTTTCTTT
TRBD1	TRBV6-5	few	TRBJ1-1	CASSYMTGEAFF	TGTGCCAGCAGTTACATGACAGGGGAAGCTTTCTTT
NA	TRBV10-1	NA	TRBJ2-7	CASSDSRSYEQYF	TGCGCCAGCAGTGATAGCAGAAGCTACGAGCAGTACTTC
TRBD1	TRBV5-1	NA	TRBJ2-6	CASSTGGASGANVLTF	TGCGCCAGCTCGACAGGGGGCGCCTCTGGGGCCAACGTCCTGACTTTC
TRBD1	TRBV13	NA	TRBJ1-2	CASSPTGTGGSMHYGYTF	TGTGCCAGCAGCCCTACCGGGACAGGGGGTAGTATGCACTATGGCTACACCTTC
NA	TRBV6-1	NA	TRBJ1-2	CASSEVTGGYGYTF	TGTGCCAGCAGTGAAGTCACCGGGGGTTATGGCTACACCTTC
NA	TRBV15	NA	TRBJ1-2	CATRKEGDIKYGYTF	TGTGCCACCAGGAAAGAGGGGGACATAAAATATGGCTACACCTTC
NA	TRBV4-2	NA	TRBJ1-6	CASSQNPGANNSPLHF	TGTGCCAGCAGCCAAAACCCCGGAGCAAATAATTCACCCCTCCACTTT
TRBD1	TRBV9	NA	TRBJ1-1	CASSPTRGPNTEAFF	TGTGCCAGCAGCCCCACCAGGGGGCCGAACACTGAAGCTTTCTTT
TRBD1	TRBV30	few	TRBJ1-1	CAWGRTGRGTEAFF	TGTGCCTGGGGTCGGACAGGACGGGGCACTGAAGCTTTCTTT
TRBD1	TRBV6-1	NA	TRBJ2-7	CASSETGARAYEQYF	TGTGCCAGCAGTGAGACAGGGGCCAGGGCCTACGAGCAGTACTTC
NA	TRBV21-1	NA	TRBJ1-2	CASSHLPGQDNGYTF	TGTGCCAGCAGCCATCTACCGGGACAGGATAATGGCTACACCTTC
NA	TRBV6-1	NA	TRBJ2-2	CASRPRYTGELFF	TGTGCCAGCAGGCCCAGGTACACCGGGGAGCTGTTTTTT
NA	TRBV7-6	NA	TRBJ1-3	CASSLQEVSSGNTIYF	TGTGCCAGCAGCTTACAGGAGGTCAGCTCTGGAAACACCATATATTTT
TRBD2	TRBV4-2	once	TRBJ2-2	CASSQGLTSGNTGELFF	TGTGCCAGCAGCCAGGGTCTGACTAGCGGAAACACCGGGGAGCTGTTTTTT
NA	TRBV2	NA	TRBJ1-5	CASNPGQINQPQHF	TGTGCCAGCAATCCGGGACAAATTAATCAGCCCCAGCATTTT
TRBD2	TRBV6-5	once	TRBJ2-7	CASSYSMAGGPYEQYF	TGTGCCAGCAGTTACTCGATGGCGGGAGGGCCCTACGAGCAGTACTTC
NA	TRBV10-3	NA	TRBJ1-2	CAISGGRNGYTF	TGTGCCATCTCGGGGGGAAGGAATGGCTACACCTTC
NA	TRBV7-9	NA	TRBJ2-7	CSSSLASVTYEQYF	TGTTCCAGCAGCTTAGCTTCAGTGACCTACGAGCAGTACTTC